These 11 T cell receptor beta chains originate from one sample sequenced in a study of T cells in Graves' hyperthyroidism and ophthalmopathy. It was RNA transcripts that yielded the amplified TCR beta CDR3 regions. First-round RT-PCR with HTBI primers amplified the TCR CDR3 region. TCRdb re-called the multiplex PCR reads with MiXCR, one entry per CDR3 protein. This table has 600,000 to 650,000 distinct CDR3 sequences, under 25% appearing once. The sample was blood. Source of these receptors: a man aged 25-40 years with Graves' ophthalmopathy.

This clonotype was seen at least ten times. V gene TRBV7-2 combines with J gene TRBJ2-5, with a weak D call TRBD2 (7 bases). CDR1 and CDR2 (germline): SGHTA, FQGNSA. The CDR3 has 14 amino acids. Trimming stripped 0 bases from V and 5 bases from J, with 10 bases between. The CDR3 DNA reads TGTGCCAGCAGCTTAGCAGGGGGGGTGGAGACCCAGTACTTC. Encoded protein: CASSLAGGVETQYF.

This clonotype was seen many times. The chain recombines TRBV2 with TRBJ2-1; 7 bases fit TRBD1. V lost 1 base, J lost 6 bases, and 0 bases stayed unmatched. Germline V gene lookup returns CDR1 SNHLY and CDR2 FYNNEI. CDR3 size: 13 residues. The CDR3 bases are TGTGCCAGCAGTGAAGAGGGGGCCAATGAGCAGTTCTTC. Amino acids: CASSEEGANEQFF.

The genes are TRBV27 and TRBJ2-5; D is possibly TRBD1 (6 bases). Germline CDR1 MNHEY, CDR2 SMNVEV (reference sequence). CDR3 size: 17 residues. V lost 4 bases to trimming and J lost 0 bases, with 18 bases between them. CDR3 nucleotide sequence: TGTGCCAGCAGTTCTATCCCGCCAGGGGTCCACCAAGAGACCCAGTACTTC. Protein: CASSSIPPGVHQETQYF.

The J gene is TRBJ1-6, the V gene TRBV14; 7 bases match TRBD1. Trimming at V came to 4 bases and at J to 7 bases, leaving 10 bases not matched to a gene. Germline V lookup: CDR1 SGHDN, CDR2 FVKESK. The CDR3 length is 16 residues. The CDR3 region has the DNA TGTGCCAGCAGCCCCCTGACGACAGGGTGGAATTCACCCCTCCACTTT. It translates to CASSPLTTGWNSPLHF.

The V and J genes are TRBV27 and TRBJ2-1, with 12 nucleotides matching TRBD1. The ends lost 4 bases at V and 9 bases at J; junction bases unmatched: 10. CDR1 is MNHEY, CDR2 SMNVEV, per germline (reference sequence). The CDR3 runs to 16 residues. CDR3 residues: CASSSPGDRGLSEQFF. As DNA, the CDR3 is TGTGCCAGCAGTTCCCCTGGGGACAGGGGGCTTAGTGAGCAGTTCTTC.

The rearrangement joins TRBV6-9 to TRBJ2-5, with 10 bases aligning to TRBD2. From germline, CDR1 is MNHGY and CDR2 SVAAGI. With V trimmed by 3 bases and J by 4 bases, 11 bases remained unmatched. The CDR3 is 17 amino acids. CDR3 bases: TGTGCCAGCAGTTACGGTTCGCTAGCGGGAGTAGTAGAGACCCAGTACTTC. Its protein product is CASSYGSLAGVVETQYF.

This clonotype has a count of ten or more. The V gene is TRBV30, the J gene TRBJ1-1; D gene ambiguous. CDR1 GTSNPN and CDR2 SVGIG come from the germline V gene (reference sequence). V shed 1 base and J shed 6 bases, with 15 bases lying between them. The CDR3 runs to 14 residues. The CDR3 DNA sequence: TGTGCCTGGAGTGGTGCGGTGGGAGACCCTGAAGCTTTCTTT. Protein sequence: CAWSGAVGDPEAFF.

This clonotype has a count of ten or more. This chain joins TRBV28 and TRBJ2-5; weak D call: TRBD1 (5 bases). The V end lost 1 base, the J end lost 4 bases, and 10 bases lay between the germline ends. Germline V gene data show CDR1 as MDHEN and CDR2 as SYDVKM. This CDR3 is 14 amino acids long. CDR3 nucleotide sequence: TGTGCCAGCAGTTTATTCAACAGGCTAGAGACCCAGTACTTC. It translates to CASSLFNRLETQYF.

Of note for this clonotype: Compared with germline, one end of the junction differs, possibly owing to a read error. The chain recombines TRBV9 with TRBJ2-2, with unresolved D. The CDR3 spans 12 residues. From germline, CDR1 is SGDLS and CDR2 YYNGEE. Here the CDR3 reads CASSPNSGELFF. The CDR3, as DNA: TGTGCCAGCAGCCCTAACAGCGGGGAGCTGTTTTTT.

Many counts were recorded for this clonotype. The chain joins TRBV28 to TRBJ2-1; D is perhaps TRBD2 (6 bases). Germline V lookup: CDR1 MDHEN, CDR2 SYDVKM. This CDR3 spans 14 amino acids. With 7 bases removed from V and 5 bases from J, the gap between germline ends came to 15 bases. This chain's CDR3 is CASISGSQNNEQFF. Here the CDR3 DNA reads TGTGCCAGCATAAGCGGGTCGCAAAACAATGAGCAGTTCTTC. Full variable domain (missing parts from reference TRBV28 and TRBJ2-1): DVKVTQSSRYLVKRTGEKVFLECVQDMDHENMFWYRQDPGLGLRLIYFSYDVKMKEKGDIPEGYSVSREKKERFSLILESASTNQTSMYLCASISGSQNNEQFFGPGTRLTVL.

The CDR3 DNA reads TGTGCCAGCAGCCCCCTTGGGACCTGGGGTGAAAAACTGTTTTTT. It is translated as CASSPLGTWGEKLFF. The chain has TRBV9 and TRBJ1-4, with TRBD1 as a possible D gene (5 bases). The CDR3 runs 15 residues. Trimming removed 4 bases from V and 7 bases from J, with 17 bases in between. CDR1 SGDLS and CDR2 YYNGEE come from the germline V gene. Based on the CDR3 plus reference TRBV9 and TRBJ1-4, the full variable domain is DSGVTQTPKHLITATGQRVTLRCSPRSGDLSVYWYQQSLDQGLQFLIQYYNGEERAKGNILERFSAQQFPDLHSELNLSSLELGDSALYFCASSPLGTWGEKLFFGSGTQLSVL.